The 30 T cell receptor beta chains in this list originate from one sample, sequenced in a study of identical twins. TCRdb recomputed calls from the 5' RACE reads with MiXCR, one row per CDR3 protein. The sample lists 500,000 to 600,000 distinct CDR3 sequences; less than 25% were seen once. This sample also appeared in a second study, on T cells expressing NK-cell markers.

The specimen was CD4+ T cells sorted from blood. The receptors derive from a woman under 30 in good health.

This clonotype came up a few times. V gene TRBV15 combines with J gene TRBJ2-7, with TRBD1 matching over 7 bases. After removal of 4 bases from V and 3 bases from J, the junction contained 0 bases not matched to a gene. The CDR3 contains 12 residues. Germline V gene data show CDR1 as LNHNV and CDR2 as YYDKDF (reference sequence). The CDR3 is CATSTGGYEQYF. CDR3 bases: TGTGCCACCAGCACAGGGGGCTACGAGCAGTACTTC.

The chain has TRBV6-1 and TRBJ2-1, with 7 positions matching TRBD1. Germline CDR1 and CDR2: MNHNS and SASEGT. The V and J ends lost 6 bases and 8 bases, in that order; junction bases with no gene match: 10. The CDR3 sequence is 14 residues long. The CDR3 region is CASRTRTGGDEQFF. CDR3 DNA sequence: TGTGCCAGCAGGACCCGGACAGGAGGAGATGAGCAGTTCTTC.

The chain links TRBV15 to TRBJ1-2, with TRBD1 identical over 7 bases. Germline values: CDR1 LNHNV, CDR2 YYDKDF (reference sequence). Losses at the gene ends were 2 bases for V and 6 bases for J; bases not matched to a gene: 12. This CDR3 spans 16 amino acids. DNA for the CDR3: TGTGCCACCAGCAGACGAGCGACAGGGCCGAGGAATGGCTACACCTTC. Translation: CATSRRATGPRNGYTF.

The table lists this clonotype with a few counts. J is TRBJ2-2 and V is TRBV11-2; 10 bases map to TRBD2. The trim removed 0 bases at V and 4 bases at J, leaving 8 bases unmatched. Germline CDR1 is SGHAT and CDR2 is FQNNGV. The CDR3 has 18 amino acids. The CDR3 protein is CASSLDRPSGRGTGELFF. CDR3 in DNA: TGTGCCAGCAGCTTAGATCGACCTAGCGGGAGAGGCACCGGGGAGCTGTTTTTT.

The chain carries TRBV4-3 and TRBJ1-4; 8 bases align to TRBD1. The junction had 8 bases not matched to a gene; V was cut back by 3 bases and J by 8 bases. The CDR3 sequence is 15 residues long. The germline V gene encodes CDR1 LGHNA and CDR2 YSLEER. The CDR3 sequence: CASSHQRTGTEKLFF. CDR3 DNA sequence: TGCGCCAGCAGCCATCAAAGGACAGGGACCGAAAAACTGTTTTTT.

The rearrangement uses TRBV6-1 and TRBJ2-3; D not resolved. The CDR3 has 14 residues. Germline V lookup: CDR1 MNHNS, CDR2 SASEGT. Trimming cost V 6 bases and J 1 base, with 11 bases left between them. CDR3 protein: CASSLLDRTDTQYF. CDR3 nucleotides: TGTGCCAGCAGCCTTCTGGATCGCACAGATACGCAGTATTTT.

The chain recombines TRBV18 with TRBJ2-1; TRBD2 matches at 9 bases. The CDR3 runs 15 residues. V lost 3 bases, J lost 9 bases, and 9 bases stayed unmatched. CDR1 KGHSH and CDR2 LQKENI come from the germline V gene. The CDR3 DNA is TGTGCCAGCTCACCGGGACTAGCCAGGGGGAGTGAGCAGTTCTTC. Its protein product is CASSPGLARGSEQFF. Based on the CDR3 plus reference TRBV18 and TRBJ2-1, the full variable domain is NAGVMQNPRHLVRRRGQEARLRCSPMKGHSHVYWYRQLPEEGLKFMVYLQKENIIDESGMPKERFSAEFPKEGPSILRIQQVVRGDSAAYFCASSPGLARGSEQFFGPGTRLTVL.

The chain employs TRBV20-1 and TRBJ2-7, with a weak D call TRBD2 (6 bases). The germline CDR1 and CDR2 sequences are DFQATT and SNEGSKA (reference sequence). The germline V and J ends were trimmed by 2 bases and 3 bases, with 14 bases remaining between them. The CDR3 is made up of 14 amino acids. The CDR3 region has the DNA TGCAGTGCTAGACTCCCATACGGGGGCTACGAGCAGTACTTC. Its translation is CSARLPYGGYEQYF.

This clonotype was detected once. J is TRBJ2-5 and V is TRBV5-1; 10 bases are shared with TRBD1. The CDR3 runs 17 residues. The trim removed 1 base at V and 5 bases at J, leaving 11 bases unmatched. Germline values: CDR1 SGHRS, CDR2 YFSETQ. Here the CDR3 reads CASSLPQRTGGSETQYF. The DNA of the CDR3 is TGCGCCAGCAGCTTGCCCCAAAGGACAGGGGGTAGTGAGACCCAGTACTTC.

The chain combines TRBV5-1 with TRBJ1-1; no clear D gene. The CDR3 covers 11 residues. The germline CDR1 and CDR2 sequences are SGHRS and YFSETQ. V lost 4 bases and J lost 10, with 11 bases in between. The CDR3 DNA sequence: TGCGCCAGCAGCCGCGATAGTGGAGCTTTCTTT. Translated, it gives CASSRDSGAFF.

The gene calls are TRBV29-1 and TRBJ1-1; tentatively, D is TRBD1 (5 bases). Germline V gives CDR1 SQVTM, CDR2 ANQGSEA. This CDR3 has 10 residues. V gave up 4 bases and J gave up 10 bases, with 10 bases separating them. CDR3 sequence (DNA): TGCAGCGTTGGGTCGGGGGGAGCTTTCTTT. Protein sequence: CSVGSGGAFF.

At least ten counts were recorded for this clonotype. The chain employs TRBV12-3 or TRBV12-4 and TRBJ1-1; perhaps TRBD1 as D (6 bases). The CDR3 has 14 amino acids. Trimming removed 5 bases at V and 0 bases at J, with 10 bases between. In DNA, the CDR3 is TGTGCCAGCAGTCCCGACAGGTTGAACACTGAAGCTTTCTTT. Residues: CASSPDRLNTEAFF.

This clonotype appeared a few times. This chain joins TRBV25-1 and TRBJ1-1; D unresolved. Germline assignment: CDR1 MGHDK and CDR2 SYGVNS. The CDR3 is 13 amino acids. V gave up 5 bases and J gave up 3 bases, with 10 bases separating them. CDR3 loop: CASSRTGYTEAFF. CDR3 bases: TGTGCCAGCAGTCGGACGGGGTACACTGAAGCTTTCTTT.

The chain uses TRBV5-6 and TRBJ2-3; the D is unclear. In germline, CDR1 is SGHDT, CDR2 YYEEEE. This CDR3 comprises 15 residues. V was trimmed by 3 bases and J by 2 bases, leaving 13 bases between them. The CDR3 DNA follows: TGTGCCAGCAGCTCCTACTGGTTATTCACAGATACGCAGTATTTT. Translation gives CASSSYWLFTDTQYF.

The chain couples TRBV15 to TRBJ2-1, with TRBD1 matching over 9 bases. Germline CDR1 LNHNV, CDR2 YYDKDF (reference sequence). This CDR3 is 14 amino acids long. V trimming: 9 bases; J trimming: 5 bases; junction bases outside the gene matches: 8. The CDR3 sequence is CATGTGRIHNEQFF. The CDR3 bases are TGTGCCACTGGGACAGGGCGAATCCACAATGAGCAGTTCTTC.

The rearrangement links TRBV10-2 to TRBJ2-7; D ambiguous. V dropped 5 bases and J dropped 2 bases, with 16 bases sitting between them. The V gene's germline CDR1 is WSHSY and CDR2 SAAADI. CDR3 size: 15 residues. The CDR3 sequence: CASSPTPIKTYEQYF. CDR3 bases: TGCGCCAGCAGTCCGACTCCTATTAAAACCTACGAGCAGTACTTC.

This clonotype was seen ten or more times. The chain is built from TRBV24-1 and TRBJ2-1, with TRBD2 matching over 14 bases. CDR1 is KGHDR and CDR2 is SFDVKD in the germline V gene. Trimming removed 9 bases from V and 7 bases from J; junction bases left unmatched: 4. The length of the CDR3 is 14 residues. The CDR3 sequence: CATRGTSGGNEQFF. The CDR3 DNA follows: TGTGCCACCCGTGGGACTAGCGGGGGAAATGAGCAGTTCTTC.

This chain uses TRBV7-9 with TRBJ1-1; D unresolved. The ends were cut back, 2 bases at V and 7 bases at J, with 5 bases in the middle. Looked up from germline, CDR1 is SEHNR and CDR2 is FQNEAQ (reference sequence). This CDR3 has 11 amino acids. This CDR3 reads CASSLILEAFF. CDR3 coding DNA: TGTGCCAGCAGCTTAATTCTTGAAGCTTTCTTT.

The chain uses TRBV4-3 and TRBJ2-1, with TRBD1 identical over 8 bases. CDR1 LGHNA and CDR2 YSLEER come from the germline V gene. Trimming at V came to 3 bases and at J to 8 bases, leaving 9 bases not matched to a gene. The CDR3 totals 15 residues. CDR3 in amino acids: CASSQSGQAVDEQFF. The DNA of the CDR3 is TGCGCCAGCAGCCAGTCGGGACAGGCGGTAGATGAGCAGTTCTTC.

This clonotype was seen more than once but under ten times. The V call is TRBV7-2, the J call TRBJ2-7; no firm D call. The CDR3 contains 15 residues. The ends were cut back, 2 bases at V and 4 bases at J, with 15 bases in the middle. Germline V gene sequence: CDR1 SGHTA, CDR2 FQGNSA. CDR3 sequence reads: CASSLLERTPYEQYF. The CDR3 bases are TGTGCCAGCAGCTTACTCGAGCGTACCCCATACGAGCAGTACTTC.

This clonotype was observed a handful of times. V gene TRBV12-3 or TRBV12-4 combines with J gene TRBJ1-1; unclear D gene. This CDR3 contains 17 residues. V shed 4 bases and J shed 0 bases, with 18 bases lying between them. The CDR3 region has the DNA TGTGCCAGCAGTTCGTGGCGAGGTGGTGGTATGAACACTGAAGCTTTCTTT. It yields the protein CASSSWRGGGMNTEAFF.

This clonotype has a handful of counts. V usage is TRBV5-1 and J usage is TRBJ2-7; D is possibly TRBD2 (5 bases). CDR1 and CDR2 (germline): SGHRS, YFSETQ. Trimming removed 3 bases at V and 2 bases at J, with 9 bases between. The CDR3 is made up of 13 amino acids. Here the CDR3 reads CASSYPGTYEQYF. The CDR3 DNA follows: TGCGCCAGCAGCTACCCGGGGACCTACGAGCAGTACTTC.

The CDR3 is CASSFNMNTEAFF. In DNA, the CDR3 is TGCGCCAGCAGCTTTAACATGAACACTGAAGCTTTCTTT. The genes are TRBV5-1 and TRBJ1-1, with D uncertain. Germline V CDR1 and CDR2: SGHRS, YFSETQ. Between the trimmed V and J ends, which lost 2 bases and 0 bases, there was a span of 5 bases. The CDR3 has 13 residues. Full variable domain (outside the CDR3, taken from reference TRBV5-1 and TRBJ1-1): KAGVTQTPRYLIKTRGQQVTLSCSPISGHRSVSWYQQTPGQGLQFLFEYFSETQRNKGNFPGRFSGRQFSNSRSEMNVSTLELGDSALYLCASSFNMNTEAFFGQGTRLTVV.

Note on this clonotype: Compared with germline, one end of the junction differs, possibly owing to a read error. The V gene is TRBV14, the J gene TRBJ2-7, with 10 bases that match TRBD2. The CDR3 consists of 13 residues. Germline CDR1 and CDR2: SGHDN and FVKESK. CDR3 in DNA: TGTGCCAGCATCCTGTCCCTAGCGGGGGTAACCGACTTC. Translated, it gives CASILSLAGVTDF.

V usage is TRBV12-3 or TRBV12-4 and J usage is TRBJ1-2; D gene ambiguous. V lost 5 bases and J 6 bases, leaving 16 bases between the germline ends. The CDR3 has 14 amino acids. The CDR3 spells CASSPTESPHGYTF. Written as DNA, the CDR3 is TGTGCCAGCAGTCCCACCGAGTCCCCCCATGGCTACACCTTC.

This clonotype was detected only a few times. V is TRBV18 and J is TRBJ2-1; 14 nucleotides align to TRBD2. V trimming: 4 bases; J trimming: 7 bases; junction bases outside the gene matches: 3. This CDR3 region has 15 residues. The germline V gene encodes CDR1 KGHSH and CDR2 LQKENI. CDR3 in amino acids: CASSRGTSGSNEQFF. The CDR3 DNA is TGTGCCAGCTCACGGGGGACTAGCGGGAGTAATGAGCAGTTCTTC.

This clonotype was detected a few times. The chain has TRBV28 and TRBJ2-1; D not certain. Germline V gene sequence: CDR1 MDHEN, CDR2 SYDVKM. The CDR3 covers 13 residues. V was cut by 5 bases and J by 7 bases, with 12 bases left in between. DNA for the CDR3: TGTGCCAGCAGTCGAGATGCATTGAATGAGCAGTTCTTC. Its protein is CASSRDALNEQFF.

V and J are TRBV30 and TRBJ1-1, with D perhaps TRBD1 (6 bases). V lost 0 bases, J lost 5 bases, and 13 bases lay in between. The CDR3 is made up of 14 amino acids. The germline V gene has CDR1 GTSNPN and CDR2 SVGIG (reference sequence). The CDR3 is CAWSVQGGGTEAFF. The CDR3, as DNA: TGTGCCTGGAGTGTACAAGGGGGGGGTACTGAAGCTTTCTTT.

The sample holds a few counts of this clonotype. The chain combines TRBV20-1 with TRBJ2-2; D remains ambiguous. Germline V CDR1 and CDR2: DFQATT, SNEGSKA (reference sequence). Trimming took off 3 bases at V and 1 base at J, with 12 bases between the two ends. The CDR3 extends over 15 amino acids. Written as DNA, the CDR3 is TGCAGTGCTAGTGATTGGGGTCGGAACACCGGGGAGCTGTTTTTT. It is translated as CSASDWGRNTGELFF.

The CDR3 loop is CASSFYGSGETQYF. CDR3 sequence (DNA): TGCGCCAGCAGCTTCTATGGTAGTGGAGAGACCCAGTACTTC. The chain carries TRBV5-1 and TRBJ2-5, with D hard to call. This CDR3 has 14 residues. V was pared by 2 bases and J by 4 bases, with 12 bases between. Germline loops: CDR1 SGHRS, CDR2 YFSETQ. Filled out from reference TRBV5-1 and TRBJ2-5, the complete variable domain reads KAGVTQTPRYLIKTRGQQVTLSCSPISGHRSVSWYQQTPGQGLQFLFEYFSETQRNKGNFPGRFSGRQFSNSRSEMNVSTLELGDSALYLCASSFYGSGETQYFGPGTRLLVL.